A selection of T cell receptor beta chains follows, all from one sample in a study of long-term antiretroviral therapy in people with HIV. Method: immunoSEQ multiplex PCR; TCRdb's copy keeps in-frame clones and lacks some. The sample holds 13,000 to 15,000 clones; around four fifths are singletons and the top ten take 15% to 20%. The sample here was unsorted PBMCs, taken 1.8 years before starting antiretroviral therapy. Every receptor here comes from a woman between 35 and 50 years old with HIV. Each CDR3 is given with its conserved first and last residue. D genes are given only for firm matches. Size is omitted from some rows. Given values are once, few, many or a class for expanded clones.

TRBV5-1	-	-	TRBJ2-3	CASSRDTHTDTQYF	TGCGCCAGCAGCCGGGACACACACACAGATACGCAGTATTTT
TRBV27	-	TRBD2	TRBJ2-1	CASSLWSGSRYNEQFF	TGTGCCAGCAGTTTATGGAGCGGGAGTCGTTACAATGAGCAGTTCTTC
TRBV20-1	-	-	TRBJ2-7	CSASRTDEQYF	TGCAGTGCTAGCAGGACAGACGAGCAGTACTTC
TRBV7-9	-	TRBD1	TRBJ2-2	CASSSTGEAWAGELFF	TGTGCCAGCAGCTCGACAGGGGAGGCTTGGGCCGGGGAGCTGTTTTTT
TRBV28	-	-	TRBJ1-4	CASRGRREKLFF	TGTGCCAGCCGAGGAAGGAGGGAAAAACTGTTTTTT
TRBV19	few	TRBD1	TRBJ1-5	CASSPAGTANQPQHF	TGTGCCAGTAGCCCGGCCGGGACAGCTAATCAGCCCCAGCATTTT
TRBV30	-	-	TRBJ1-5	CAWRGFNQPQHF	TGTGCCTGGAGAGGCTTCAATCAGCCCCAGCATTTT
TRBV7-2	-	-	TRBJ1-1	CASSLDKTPRFEAFF	TGTGCCAGCAGCTTAGATAAAACCCCTAGATTTGAAGCTTTCTTT
TRBV6-5	-	-	TRBJ2-2	CASDLSRYSPVELFF	TGTGCCAGCGATTTGAGCAGATATTCACCGGTGGAGCTGTTTTTT
TRBV7-8	-	-	TRBJ2-7	CASSRNERNYEQYF	TGTGCCAGCAGCCGAAATGAGCGGAACTACGAGCAGTACTTC